The T cell receptor beta chain described here comes from a study of blood T cell repertoires in COVID-19. About the study: Whether acute or convalescent, the COVID-19 samples came from the United States, Italy and Spain. Sample material is recorded as cDNA or gDNA derived from T cells, B-cell-depleted T cells, or PBMCs.

This clone turned up a few times. Per the original data handling: Quantification of nucleated cells was approximated via reference gene primer amplification. Generated by immunoSEQ multiplex PCR, the TCRdb table keeps only in-frame clones and is missing some. V, J and clone size were drawn from that table, and D and trimming were deduced from the DNA. The sample consists of 150,000 to 200,000 clones, 60% to 80% of them appearing once. Germline V gene sequence: CDR1 MNHEY, CDR2 SMNVEV (reference sequence). CDR3 length: 18 amino acids. The V segment lost 6 bases and the J segment 9 bases; nucleotides outside the gene matches: 20.

The V gene is TRBV27, the J gene TRBJ2-2; 9 bases map to TRBD1. Specimen: peripheral blood. The TCR sequence derives from a woman in her seventies with acute or convalescent COVID-19. The CDR3, as DNA: TGTGCCAGCAGCCGACAGACAGGGGGGAATTATATCTCCCGGGAGCTGTTTTTT. Translated, it gives CASSRQTGGNYISRELFF.